This paragraph covers one T cell receptor beta chain sequence. Repertoires were generated with immunoSEQ multiplex PCR, while TCRdb's copy carries only in-frame clones and drops some. The data contain 150,000 or so clones, 84% of them singletons. These data are taken from a study of blood T cell repertoires in COVID-19. Study summary: Some COVID-19 samples were acute and others convalescent; all came from the United States, Italy and Spain.

Cohort allocation depended upon clinical history that participants reported. Specimen: PBMCs or T cells enriched from blood (not recorded which). This TCR derives from a man aged 45-60 years who had recovered from COVID-19.

The chain's CDR3 is CASSPFTGADTQYF. The CDR3 DNA reads TGTGCCAGCAGCCCGTTTACAGGGGCCGATACGCAGTATTTT. The chain couples TRBV7-9 to TRBJ2-3; 7 bases are a match to TRBD1. The CDR3 has 14 residues. Germline loops: CDR1 SEHNR, CDR2 FQNEAQ (reference sequence). V lost 5 bases to trimming and J lost 6 bases; unmatched junction nucleotides: 8.